This T cell receptor beta chain was observed in a study of blood T cell repertoires in COVID-19. Looking at the study overall: Samples of COVID-19 (acute and convalescent) were obtained from the United States, Italy and Spain. T cells, B-cell-depleted T cells, or PBMCs supplied cDNA or gDNA.

Per the original data handling: Amplification of reference gene primers provided the estimated nucleated cell counts. Assay: immunoSEQ multiplex PCR; the TCRdb copy retains only in-frame clones and omits some. That table furnishes V, J and clone size, whereas the DNA furnished D and trimming. The table has under 300,000 clones, over 75% seen once. What was sequenced was peripheral blood. The source is a woman aged 25 to 39 with acute or convalescent COVID-19.

CDR3 in amino acids: CASSYGQMGTYNSPLHF. DNA of the CDR3: TGTGCCAGCAGTTACGGACAGATGGGCACCTATAATTCACCCCTCCACTTT. The chain joins TRBV6-2 or TRBV6-3 to TRBJ1-6; TRBD1 might be the D (6 bases). Germline-derived CDR1 and CDR2 are MNHEY and SVGEGT. V lost 2 bases, J lost 2 bases, and 13 bases lay in between. The CDR3 covers 17 residues.